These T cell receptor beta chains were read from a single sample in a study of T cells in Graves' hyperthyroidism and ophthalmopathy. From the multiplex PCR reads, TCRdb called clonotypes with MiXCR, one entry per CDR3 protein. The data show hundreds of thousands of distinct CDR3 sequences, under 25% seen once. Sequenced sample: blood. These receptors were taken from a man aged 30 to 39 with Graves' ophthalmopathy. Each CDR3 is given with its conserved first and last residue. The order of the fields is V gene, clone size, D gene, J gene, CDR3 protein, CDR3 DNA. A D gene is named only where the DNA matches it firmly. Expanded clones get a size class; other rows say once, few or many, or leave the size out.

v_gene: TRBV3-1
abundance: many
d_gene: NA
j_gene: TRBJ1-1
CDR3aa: CASSQGTATEAFF
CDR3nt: TGTGCCAGCAGCCAAGGGACAGCTACTGAAGCTTTCTTT

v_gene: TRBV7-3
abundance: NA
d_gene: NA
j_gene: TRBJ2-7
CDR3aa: CASSVSRGTAYEQYF
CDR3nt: TGTGCCAGCAGCGTAAGCCGCGGGACAGCTTACGAGCAGTACTTC

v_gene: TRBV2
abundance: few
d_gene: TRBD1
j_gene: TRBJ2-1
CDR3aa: CASNSVPRQGQFF
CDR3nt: TGTGCCAGCAATTCCGTCCCACGACAGGGGCAGTTCTTC

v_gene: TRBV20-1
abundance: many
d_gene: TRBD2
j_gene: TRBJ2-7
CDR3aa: CSARDRLAGLGNEQYF
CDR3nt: TGCAGTGCTAGAGACCGACTAGCGGGATTAGGGAACGAGCAGTACTTC

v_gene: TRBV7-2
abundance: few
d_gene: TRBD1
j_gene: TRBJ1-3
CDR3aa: CASSPRTGLSGNTIYF
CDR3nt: TGTGCCAGCAGCCCCAGGACAGGCCTCTCTGGAAACACCATATATTTT

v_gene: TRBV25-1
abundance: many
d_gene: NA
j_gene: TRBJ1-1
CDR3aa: CASSGIGAEAFF
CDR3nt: TGTGCCAGCAGTGGTATTGGGGCTGAAGCTTTCTTT

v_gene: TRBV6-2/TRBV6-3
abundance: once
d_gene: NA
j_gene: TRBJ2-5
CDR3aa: CASSYLSGQETQYF
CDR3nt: TGTGCCAGCAGTTACCTCAGCGGCCAAGAGACCCAGTACTTC

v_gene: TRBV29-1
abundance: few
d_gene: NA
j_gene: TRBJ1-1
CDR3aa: CSVEKQTTEAFF
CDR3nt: TGCAGCGTTGAAAAGCAGACCACTGAAGCTTTCTTT

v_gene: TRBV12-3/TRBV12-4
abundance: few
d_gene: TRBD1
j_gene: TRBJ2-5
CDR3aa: CASSLAKQGEETQYF
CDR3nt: TGTGCCAGCAGTTTAGCGAAGCAGGGGGAGGAGACCCAGTACTTC

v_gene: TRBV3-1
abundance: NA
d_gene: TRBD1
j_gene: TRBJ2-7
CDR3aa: CASSPTGSRAYEQYF
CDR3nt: TGTGCCAGCAGCCCGACAGGGTCTAGGGCCTACGAGCAGTACTTC

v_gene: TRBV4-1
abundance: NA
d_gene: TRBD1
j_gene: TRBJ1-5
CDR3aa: CASSLDRDRGGNQPQHF
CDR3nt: TGCGCCAGCAGCCTCGACCGGGACAGGGGAGGGAATCAGCCCCAGCATTTT

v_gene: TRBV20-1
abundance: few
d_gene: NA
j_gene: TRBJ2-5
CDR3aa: CSARDKGTETQYF
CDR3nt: TGCAGTGCTAGAGATAAGGGGACGGAGACCCAGTACTTC

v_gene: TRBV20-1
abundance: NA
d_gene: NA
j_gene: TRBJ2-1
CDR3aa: CSALARENEQFF
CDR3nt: TGCAGTGCTTTAGCGAGGGAGAATGAGCAGTTCTTC

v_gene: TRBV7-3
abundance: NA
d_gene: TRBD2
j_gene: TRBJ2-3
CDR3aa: CASSPGTSGLDTQYF
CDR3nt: TGTGCCAGCAGCCCGGGGACTAGCGGCTTAGATACGCAGTATTTT

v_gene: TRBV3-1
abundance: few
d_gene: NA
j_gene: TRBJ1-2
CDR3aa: CASSPIQATDYGYTF
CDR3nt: TGTGCCAGCAGCCCAATACAGGCCACAGACTATGGCTACACCTTC

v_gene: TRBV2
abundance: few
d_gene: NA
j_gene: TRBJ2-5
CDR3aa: CASSEPKDETQYF
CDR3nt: TGTGCCAGCAGTGAACCCAAGGACGAGACCCAGTACTTC

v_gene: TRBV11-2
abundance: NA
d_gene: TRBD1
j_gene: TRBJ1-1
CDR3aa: CASSSIKGAGTEAFF
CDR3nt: TGTGCCAGCAGCTCAATCAAGGGGGCGGGCACTGAAGCTTTCTTT

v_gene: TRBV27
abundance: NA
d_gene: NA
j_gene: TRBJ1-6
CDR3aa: CASSFQGSYNSPLHF
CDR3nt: TGTGCCAGCAGTTTCCAGGGTTCCTATAATTCACCCCTCCACTTT

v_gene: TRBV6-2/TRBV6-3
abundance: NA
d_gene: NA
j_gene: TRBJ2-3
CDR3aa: CASSGALGDRSTDTQYF
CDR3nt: TGTGCCAGCAGTGGGGCCCTCGGGGATAGGAGCACAGATACGCAGTATTTT

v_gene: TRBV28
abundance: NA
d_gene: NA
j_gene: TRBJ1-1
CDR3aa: CASTASLGEAFF
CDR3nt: TGTGCCAGCACCGCGTCGTTGGGTGAAGCTTTCTTT